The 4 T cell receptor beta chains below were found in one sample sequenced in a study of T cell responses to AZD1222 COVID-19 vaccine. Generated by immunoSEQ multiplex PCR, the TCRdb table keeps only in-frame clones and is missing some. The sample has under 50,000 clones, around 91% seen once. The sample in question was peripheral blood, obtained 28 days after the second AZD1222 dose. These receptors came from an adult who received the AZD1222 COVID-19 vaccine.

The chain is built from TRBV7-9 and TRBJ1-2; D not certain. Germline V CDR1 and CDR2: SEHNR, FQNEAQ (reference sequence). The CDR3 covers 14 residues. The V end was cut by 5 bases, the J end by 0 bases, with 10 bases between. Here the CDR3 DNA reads TGTGCCAGCAGCCAAACTGGGGCTAACTATGGCTACACCTTC. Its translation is CASSQTGANYGYTF.

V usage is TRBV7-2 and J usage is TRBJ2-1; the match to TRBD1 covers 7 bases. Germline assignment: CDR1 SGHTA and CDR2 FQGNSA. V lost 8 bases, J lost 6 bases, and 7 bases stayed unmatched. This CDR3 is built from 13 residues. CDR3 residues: CASRRGLGNEQFF. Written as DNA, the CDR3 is TGTGCCAGCCGTAGGGGGCTTGGCAATGAGCAGTTCTTC.

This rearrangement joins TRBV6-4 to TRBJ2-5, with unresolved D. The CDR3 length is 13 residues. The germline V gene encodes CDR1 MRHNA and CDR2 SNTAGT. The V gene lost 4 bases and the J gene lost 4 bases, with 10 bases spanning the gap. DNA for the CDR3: TGTGCCAGCAGTGGTCTCCCGGGAGAGACCCAGTACTTC. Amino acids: CASSGLPGETQYF.

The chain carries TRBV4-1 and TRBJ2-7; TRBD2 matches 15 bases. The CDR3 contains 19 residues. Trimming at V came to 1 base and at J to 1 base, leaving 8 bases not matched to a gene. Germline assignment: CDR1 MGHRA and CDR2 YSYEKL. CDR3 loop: CASSQGAGTSGGTSYEQYF. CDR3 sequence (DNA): TGCGCCAGCAGCCAAGGGGCCGGGACTAGCGGGGGGACTTCCTACGAGCAGTACTTC.